This TCR beta chain originates from a study of OX40 agonist ivuxolimab in advanced cancers. CDR1 LNHDA and CDR2 SQIVND come from the germline V gene (reference sequence). The V gene lost 3 bases and the J gene lost 0 bases, with 8 bases spanning the gap. The CDR3 is made up of 14 amino acids. The protocol was immunoSEQ multiplex PCR, while the TCRdb copy is restricted to in-frame clones and leaves out a portion. The sample shows fewer than 65,000 clones, 85% to 90% of them seen only once. This TCR was recovered from an adult with an advanced solid tumor such as melanoma, head and neck, liver or kidney cancer. The sequenced sample was CD4+ or CD8+ T cells sorted from blood, obtained in a trial of the OX40 agonist ivuxolimab. The rearrangement uses TRBV19 and TRBJ1-1, with no clear D. The CDR3 coding sequence is TGTGCCAGTAGTATTATTTCAATGAACACTGAAGCTTTCTTT. This encodes CASSIISMNTEAFF.